Presented here are 8 T cell receptor beta chains from one specimen sequenced in a study of T cell responses to AZD1222 COVID-19 vaccine. TCRdb keeps only in-frame clones here, not all; method: immunoSEQ multiplex PCR. The table lists around 89,000 clones, about nine tenths of them singletons. The source material was peripheral blood, sampled on day 0 of AZD1222 vaccination. The receptors were sampled from an adult in good health.

The chain carries TRBV7-2 and TRBJ1-1; 8 positions agree with TRBD1. The CDR3 runs 15 residues. Germline V CDR1 and CDR2: SGHTA, FQGNSA. V dropped 5 bases and J dropped 9; count of bases not matched to a gene: 14. This CDR3 reads CASSLQAQGEDQAFF. CDR3 bases: TGTGCCAGCAGCCTACAAGCACAGGGGGAAGATCAAGCTTTCTTT.

This clone was counted once. The gene calls are TRBV20-1 and TRBJ2-1, with D unclear. V was clipped by 5 bases and J by 10 bases, with 12 bases between them. The CDR3 has 11 residues. Germline loops: CDR1 DFQATT, CDR2 SNEGSKA (reference sequence). CDR3 bases: TGCAGTGCTCTTGGGCAACGGGAGCAGTTCTTC. It encodes CSALGQREQFF.

CDR3 loop: CASSPLPATNEKLFF. The CDR3 DNA sequence: TGTGCCAGCAGTCCTCTCCCTGCAACTAATGAAAAACTGTTTTTT. V gene TRBV9 combines with J gene TRBJ1-4; D remains ambiguous. CDR3 length equals 15 residues. V lost 5 bases, J lost 0 bases, and 11 bases lay in between. The germline gives CDR1 SGDLS, CDR2 YYNGEE.

The V gene is TRBV27, the J gene TRBJ1-1; a weak D match, TRBD1 (6 bases). The V end lost 1 base, the J end lost 1 base, and 10 bases lay between the germline ends. In germline, CDR1 is MNHEY, CDR2 SMNVEV (reference sequence). This CDR3 region has 15 residues. CDR3 loop: CASSLLRGANTEAFF. The CDR3 nucleotides are TGTGCCAGCAGTTTATTAAGGGGGGCGAACACTGAAGCTTTCTTT.

Here the CDR3 DNA reads TGTGCCAGCAGCCCCTCCGCTTGGTCAGGGCGGACCGGGGAGCTGTTTTTT. Its protein product is CASSPSAWSGRTGELFF. V and J are TRBV7-9 and TRBJ2-2; perhaps TRBD1 as D (5 bases). With 5 bases removed from V and 5 bases from J, the gap between germline ends came to 21 bases. CDR1 and CDR2 from the germline V gene are SEHNR and FQNEAQ (reference sequence). This CDR3 contains 17 residues.

The rearrangement uses TRBV4-1 and TRBJ1-5; D ambiguous. Germline values: CDR1 MGHRA, CDR2 YSYEKL. Deletions cut 1 base from V and 0 bases from J, with 10 bases between. The CDR3 is 16 residues long. The CDR3 here is CASSQGRDPSNQPQHF. CDR3 sequence (DNA): TGCGCCAGCAGCCAAGGGAGGGATCCTAGCAATCAGCCCCAGCATTTT.

This clone was detected only once. The chain recombines TRBV5-1 with TRBJ1-1, with D unresolved. The CDR3 is 14 residues long. Trimming took off 4 bases at V and 5 bases at J, with 15 bases between the two ends. The germline gives CDR1 SGHRS, CDR2 YFSETQ. CDR3: CASSPTTGRTEAFF. The CDR3 nucleotides read TGCGCCAGCAGCCCGACCACGGGGAGAACTGAAGCTTTCTTT.

Only a few counts were recorded for this clone. The V and J genes are TRBV7-8 and TRBJ2-1, with D perhaps given as TRBD1 or TRBD2 (5 bases each). The CDR3 consists of 12 residues. The V end lost 2 bases, the J end lost 11 bases, and 10 bases lay between the germline ends. Per the germline V gene, CDR1 is SGHVS and CDR2 is FQNEAQ. The chain's CDR3 is CASSLSGRQQFF. In nucleotides, the CDR3 is TGTGCCAGCAGCTTATCAGGGAGACAGCAGTTCTTC.